A selection of T cell receptor beta chains follows, all from one sample in a study of blood T cell repertoires in COVID-19. Repertoires were generated with immunoSEQ multiplex PCR, while TCRdb's copy carries only in-frame clones and drops some. The sample contains 150,000 to 200,000 clones, 85% of which appear only once. The sample was peripheral blood. Receptors were obtained from a human donor with acute or convalescent COVID-19. The donor label of this sample is uncertain. Both conserved end residues are part of each CDR3.

CASRGTGRNTEAFF TRBV10-2
CASSLRGPSTDTQYF TRBV11-2
CASSLDQGYSYGYTF TRBV7-2
CASSTTGQGGGNTIYF TRBV5-1
CATSERQGAIDTEAFF TRBV15
CASSINLVPRRGYTF TRBV19
CASSPDRKNTEAFF TRBV18
CASSGQGSSYNSPLHF TRBV18
CASTSGGAYLNTEAFF TRBV28
CASSYLRGRTIYNSPLHF TRBV6-2/TRBV6-3
CASSPSSQGNTEAFF TRBV18
CASSLSYGGLNLDGYTF TRBV5-5
CASSLIGGTNYGYTF TRBV5-1
CASSEPGSGRARMFF TRBV25-1
CASSLTRGHTDYTF TRBV5-8
CASSSQGSTDTQYF TRBV5-1
CASSQQGNQPQHF TRBV19
CASSQDRGTGRKLFF TRBV4-3
CASSSPTGGPYEQFF TRBV11-3
CASSLGQMGRKLFF TRBV28
CASSAKGAPQETQYF TRBV2
CSVRTGGRETQYF TRBV29-1
CASSHRQGAGRGNQPQHF TRBV19
CASSEAGTGKHEQFF TRBV2
CASSPTGRSYNSPLHF TRBV7-2
CASSLVAEGNEKLFF TRBV11-2
CASSQTGGRDIQYF TRBV7-9
CASSQGSSQETQYF TRBV7-3
CASSGAYNYGYTF TRBV9
CASSLEPLFDYGYTF TRBV7-2
CASSPDRKETQYF TRBV5-1
CASSLLSYSDTEAFF TRBV6-5
CASSPRQGNSYEQYF TRBV5-1
CASSTGLAGDQETQYF TRBV5-1
CASSETRADTQYF TRBV6-4
CAWSVQGYTEAFF TRBV30
CASSQGRQAVGSPLHF TRBV16
CASKTQGGTEAFF TRBV6-5
CASSDSGLAGAINEQFF TRBV6-4
CASSLVMRQGVGTEAFF TRBV5-1
CASSLGQGGEQYF TRBV5-4
CASSPFSGVSYEQYF TRBV7-2
CASSDVGLTRQETQYF TRBV2
CASSLGAFPEQFF TRBV7-2
CASSQDQAGSVPQYF TRBV4-1
CASSDRTSGYNEQFF TRBV18
CASSRVFGYDGYTF TRBV19
CASRRDRVYGYTF TRBV27
CASSHPSVSYEQYF TRBV5-1
CSVVPGTGGGGYTF TRBV29-1
CASNDRGSYNSPLHF TRBV6-5
CASSITSGVSTDTQYF TRBV19
CASSWDSSYNEQFF TRBV7-3
CASSYVQSTNEKLFF TRBV6-5
CASSPRGSGGAGAAEQFF TRBV9
CASSLSWGGGNQPQHF TRBV7-3
CASSSGAGNSYNEQFF TRBV5-1
CASSEVAESSGKLFF TRBV6-1
CASSPVAGGYTF TRBV7-9